The clone carrying this T cell receptor beta chain was observed a handful of times. Germline values: CDR1 MDHEN, CDR2 SYDVKM. V shed 1 base and J shed 8 bases, with 20 bases lying between them. The length of the CDR3 is 16 residues. The record originates from a study of T-cell reconstitution after alpha-beta-depleted transplantation in children. TCRbeta library construction was performed incorporating unique molecular identifiers. MiXCR, run by TCRdb on the PCR reads, gives a single entry per CDR3 protein. The sample contains roughly 52,000 distinct CDR3 sequences, more than 5% of which appear only once.

The origin of this receptor is a female patient aged 2-10 years who had a stem cell transplant for aplastic anemia, so the T cells may come from the graft donor. The chain employs TRBV28 and TRBJ1-2; D may be TRBD1 (6 bases). This material consisted of PBMCs, mostly from graft donor cells, taken 60 days after TCRalphabeta/CD19-depleted stem cell transplant. The CDR3 DNA reads as TGTGCCAGCAGTTTATATAGGGGGTTATCTATGGAAGGCTACACCTTC. It is translated as CASSLYRGLSMEGYTF.